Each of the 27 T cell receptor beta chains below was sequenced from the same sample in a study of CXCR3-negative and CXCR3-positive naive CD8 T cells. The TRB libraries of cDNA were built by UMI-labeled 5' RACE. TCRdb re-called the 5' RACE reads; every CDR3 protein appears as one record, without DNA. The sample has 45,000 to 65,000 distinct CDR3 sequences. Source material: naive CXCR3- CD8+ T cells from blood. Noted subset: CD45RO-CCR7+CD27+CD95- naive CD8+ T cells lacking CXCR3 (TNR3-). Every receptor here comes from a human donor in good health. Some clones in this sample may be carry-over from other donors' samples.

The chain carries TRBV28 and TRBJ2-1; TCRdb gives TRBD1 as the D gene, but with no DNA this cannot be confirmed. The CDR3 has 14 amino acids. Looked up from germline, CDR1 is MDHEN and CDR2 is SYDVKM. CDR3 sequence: CASSLIPDGAEQFF.

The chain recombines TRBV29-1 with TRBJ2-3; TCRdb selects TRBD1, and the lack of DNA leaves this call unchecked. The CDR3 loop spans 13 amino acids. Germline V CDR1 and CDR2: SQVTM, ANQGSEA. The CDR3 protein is CSVDRGSTDTQYF.

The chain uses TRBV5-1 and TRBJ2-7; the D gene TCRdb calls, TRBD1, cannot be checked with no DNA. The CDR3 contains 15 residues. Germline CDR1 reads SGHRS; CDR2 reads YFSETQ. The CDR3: CASSYRQGASYEQYF.

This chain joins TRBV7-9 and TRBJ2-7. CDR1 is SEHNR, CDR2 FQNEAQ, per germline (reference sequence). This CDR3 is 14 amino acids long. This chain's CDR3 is CASSQTDKSYEQYF.

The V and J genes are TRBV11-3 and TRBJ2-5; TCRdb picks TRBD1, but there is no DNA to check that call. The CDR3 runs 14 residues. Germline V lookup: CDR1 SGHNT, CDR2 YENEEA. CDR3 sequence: CASSFPGAAETQYF.

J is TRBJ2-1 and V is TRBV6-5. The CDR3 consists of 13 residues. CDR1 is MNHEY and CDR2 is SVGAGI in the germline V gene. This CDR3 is CASSYSWVDEQFF.

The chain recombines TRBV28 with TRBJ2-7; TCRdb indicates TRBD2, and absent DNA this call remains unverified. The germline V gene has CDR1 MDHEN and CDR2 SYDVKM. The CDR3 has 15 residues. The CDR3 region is CASSIRSGGAYEQYF.

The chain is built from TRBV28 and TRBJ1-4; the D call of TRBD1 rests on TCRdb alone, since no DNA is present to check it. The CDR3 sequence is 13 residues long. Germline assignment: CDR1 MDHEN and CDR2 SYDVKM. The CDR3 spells CASSFPGQEKLFF.

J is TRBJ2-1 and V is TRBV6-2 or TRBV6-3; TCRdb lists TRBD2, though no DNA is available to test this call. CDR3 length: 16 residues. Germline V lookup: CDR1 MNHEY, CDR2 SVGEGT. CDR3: CASSYRPAGDGNEQFF.

The CDR3 loop is CASSYLGVNEQFF. The V gene is TRBV6-5, the J gene TRBJ2-1; TCRdb gives TRBD1 as the D gene, but with no DNA this cannot be confirmed. Germline assignment: CDR1 MNHEY and CDR2 SVGAGI. The CDR3 sequence is 13 residues long.

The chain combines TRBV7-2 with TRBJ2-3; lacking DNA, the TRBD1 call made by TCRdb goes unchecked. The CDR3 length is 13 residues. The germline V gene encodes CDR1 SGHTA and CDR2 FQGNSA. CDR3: CASSSAPPDTQYF.

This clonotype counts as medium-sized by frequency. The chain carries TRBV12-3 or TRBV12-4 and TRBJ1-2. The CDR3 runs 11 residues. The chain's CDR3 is CASSLGGGYTF.

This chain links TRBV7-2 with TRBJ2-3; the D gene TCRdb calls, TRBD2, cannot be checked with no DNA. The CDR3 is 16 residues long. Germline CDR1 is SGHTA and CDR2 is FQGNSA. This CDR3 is CASSLDLRGGGDTQYF.

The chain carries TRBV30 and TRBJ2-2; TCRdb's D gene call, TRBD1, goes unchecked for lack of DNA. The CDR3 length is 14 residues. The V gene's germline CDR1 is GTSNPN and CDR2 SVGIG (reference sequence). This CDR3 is CAWSPPTMTGELFF.

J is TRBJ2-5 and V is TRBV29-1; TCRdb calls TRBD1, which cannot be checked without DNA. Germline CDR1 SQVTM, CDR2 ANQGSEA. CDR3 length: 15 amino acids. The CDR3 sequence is CSVEDRAGGGETQYF.

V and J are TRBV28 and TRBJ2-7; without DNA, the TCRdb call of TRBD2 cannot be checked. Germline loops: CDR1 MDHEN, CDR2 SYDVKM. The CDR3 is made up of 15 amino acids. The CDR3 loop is CASSLKDVLPGEQYF.

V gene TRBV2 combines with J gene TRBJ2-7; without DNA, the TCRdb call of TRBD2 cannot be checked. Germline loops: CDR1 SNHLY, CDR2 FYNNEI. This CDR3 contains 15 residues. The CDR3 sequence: CASIGQGVSINEQYF. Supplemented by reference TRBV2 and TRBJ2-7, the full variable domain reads EPEVTQTPSHQVTQMGQEVILRCVPISNHLYFYWYRQILGQKVEFLVSFYNNEISEKSEIFDDQFSVERPDGSNFTLKIRSTKLEDSAMYFCASIGQGVSINEQYFGPGTRLTVT.

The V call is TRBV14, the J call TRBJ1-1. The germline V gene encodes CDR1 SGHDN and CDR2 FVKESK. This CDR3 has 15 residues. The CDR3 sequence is CASSIREGVNTEAFF.

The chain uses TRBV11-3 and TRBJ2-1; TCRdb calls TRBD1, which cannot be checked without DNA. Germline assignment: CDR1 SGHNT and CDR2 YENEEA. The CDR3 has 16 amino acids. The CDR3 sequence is CASSGSGAFAADEQFF.

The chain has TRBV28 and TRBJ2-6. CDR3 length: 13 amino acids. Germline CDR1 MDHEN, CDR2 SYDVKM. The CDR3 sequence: CASRLGGANVLTF.

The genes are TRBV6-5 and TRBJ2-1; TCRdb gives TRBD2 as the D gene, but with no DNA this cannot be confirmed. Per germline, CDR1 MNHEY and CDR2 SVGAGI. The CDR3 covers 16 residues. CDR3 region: CASSYLKRGSYNEQFF.

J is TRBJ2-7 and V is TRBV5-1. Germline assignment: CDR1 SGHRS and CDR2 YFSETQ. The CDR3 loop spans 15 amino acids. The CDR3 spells CASSSNGQGSYEQYF. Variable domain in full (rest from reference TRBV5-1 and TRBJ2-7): KAGVTQTPRYLIKTRGQQVTLSCSPISGHRSVSWYQQTPGQGLQFLFEYFSETQRNKGNFPGRFSGRQFSNSRSEMNVSTLELGDSALYLCASSSNGQGSYEQYFGPGTRLTVT.

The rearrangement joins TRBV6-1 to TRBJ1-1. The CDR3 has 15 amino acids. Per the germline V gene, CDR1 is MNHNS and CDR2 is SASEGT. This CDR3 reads CASSARDGKNTEAFF.

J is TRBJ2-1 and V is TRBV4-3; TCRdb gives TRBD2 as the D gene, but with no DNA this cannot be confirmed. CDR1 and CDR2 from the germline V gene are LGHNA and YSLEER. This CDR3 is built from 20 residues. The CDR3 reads CASSPRGLAGAPSSYNEQFF.

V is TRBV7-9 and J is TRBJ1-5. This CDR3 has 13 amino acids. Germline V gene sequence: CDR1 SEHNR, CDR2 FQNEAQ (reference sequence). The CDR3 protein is CASVGDSNQPQHF.

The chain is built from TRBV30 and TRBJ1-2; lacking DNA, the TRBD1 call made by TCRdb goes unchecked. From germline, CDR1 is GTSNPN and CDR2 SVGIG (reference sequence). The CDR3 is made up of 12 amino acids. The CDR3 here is CAWSGPLLGYTF. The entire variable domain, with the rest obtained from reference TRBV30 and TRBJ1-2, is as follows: SQTIHQWPATLVQPVGSPLSLECTVEGTSNPNLYWYRQAAGRGLQLLFYSVGIGQISSEVPQNLSASRPQDRQFILSSKKLLLSDSGFYLCAWSGPLLGYTFGSGTRLTVV.

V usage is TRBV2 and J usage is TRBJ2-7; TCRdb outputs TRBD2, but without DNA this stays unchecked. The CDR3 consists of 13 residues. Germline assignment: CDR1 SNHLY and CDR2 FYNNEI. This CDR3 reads CASSTSGSYEQYF. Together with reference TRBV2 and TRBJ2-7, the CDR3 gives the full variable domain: EPEVTQTPSHQVTQMGQEVILRCVPISNHLYFYWYRQILGQKVEFLVSFYNNEISEKSEIFDDQFSVERPDGSNFTLKIRSTKLEDSAMYFCASSTSGSYEQYFGPGTRLTVT.